These T cell receptor beta chains were read from a single sample in a study of shared clonotypes between healthy human individuals. Profiling relied on immunoSEQ multiplex PCR, and the TCRdb table lists in-frame clones only, not all of them. The sample includes some 1,600,000 clones, nearly 99% of them seen just once. Sequencing used naive CD4+ T cells sorted from blood. These receptors came from a man aged 25-45 years in good health. CDR3s include the opening cysteine and the closing phenylalanine or tryptophan. Fields, in order: J gene, clone size, V gene, D gene, CDR3 protein, CDR3 DNA. D genes are given only for firm matches. The size field is filled for only some rows; it gives once, few, many or a size class.

j_call: TRBJ2-1; clone_size: once; v_call: TRBV6-1; d_call: NA; cdr3_aa: CASSEIGQLSNNEQFF; cdr3_nt: TGTGCCAGCAGTGAGATCGGACAGCTATCTAACAATGAGCAGTTCTTC
j_call: TRBJ1-4; clone_size: NA; v_call: TRBV2; d_call: NA; cdr3_aa: CAPGRFGENEKLFF; cdr3_nt: TGTGCTCCCGGGCGGTTTGGGGAGAATGAAAAACTGTTTTTT
j_call: TRBJ2-5; clone_size: NA; v_call: TRBV27; d_call: NA; cdr3_aa: CASSLLGRIGETQYF; cdr3_nt: TGTGCCAGCAGTTTATTGGGGCGTATTGGGGAGACCCAGTACTTC
j_call: TRBJ2-7; clone_size: NA; v_call: TRBV28; d_call: TRBD2; cdr3_aa: CASSLTGTRHEQYF; cdr3_nt: TGTGCCAGCAGTTTAACCGGGACTAGACACGAGCAGTACTTC
j_call: TRBJ2-3; clone_size: NA; v_call: TRBV7-8; d_call: NA; cdr3_aa: CASSLVGQSPDTQYF; cdr3_nt: TGTGCCAGCAGCTTAGTCGGACAGTCCCCCGATACGCAGTATTTT
j_call: TRBJ2-2; clone_size: NA; v_call: TRBV19; d_call: NA; cdr3_aa: CASRRDGELFF; cdr3_nt: TGTGCCAGTAGAAGGGACGGGGAGCTGTTTTTT
j_call: TRBJ2-1; clone_size: NA; v_call: TRBV6-5; d_call: NA; cdr3_aa: CASRPYRTSVNEQFF; cdr3_nt: TGTGCCAGCAGGCCATACAGGACGTCCGTTAATGAGCAGTTCTTC
j_call: TRBJ2-7; clone_size: once; v_call: TRBV5-1; d_call: NA; cdr3_aa: CASRFLGDDFWQYF; cdr3_nt: TGCGCCAGCAGGTTCCTTGGGGACGACTTTTGGCAGTACTTC
j_call: TRBJ2-5; clone_size: NA; v_call: TRBV18; d_call: NA; cdr3_aa: CASSVPGLYQETQYF; cdr3_nt: TGTGCCAGCTCCGTCCCGGGACTCTACCAAGAGACCCAGTACTTC
j_call: TRBJ1-4; clone_size: NA; v_call: TRBV4-1; d_call: NA; cdr3_aa: CASSQALGEKLFF; cdr3_nt: TGCGCCAGCAGCCAGGCGCTTGGGGAAAAACTGTTTTTT
j_call: TRBJ2-7; clone_size: NA; v_call: TRBV25-1; d_call: NA; cdr3_aa: CASSEYRDEQYF; cdr3_nt: TGTGCCAGCAGTGAATACAGGGACGAGCAGTACTTC
j_call: TRBJ2-3; clone_size: NA; v_call: TRBV9; d_call: TRBD2; cdr3_aa: CASSALTSGGTDTQYF; cdr3_nt: TGTGCCAGCAGCGCACTTACTAGCGGAGGCACAGATACGCAGTATTTT
j_call: TRBJ2-6; clone_size: NA; v_call: TRBV5-4; d_call: NA; cdr3_aa: CASSLLRSSGANVLTF; cdr3_nt: TGTGCCAGCAGCTTGCTACGGAGTTCTGGGGCCAACGTCCTGACTTTC
j_call: TRBJ1-5; clone_size: NA; v_call: TRBV7-4; d_call: NA; cdr3_aa: CASSLRQGNQPQHF; cdr3_nt: TGTGCCAGCAGCTTACGGCAGGGGAATCAGCCCCAGCATTTT
j_call: TRBJ2-1; clone_size: NA; v_call: TRBV29-1; d_call: NA; cdr3_aa: CSVPARGAFDEQFF; cdr3_nt: TGCAGCGTCCCCGCCAGGGGCGCGTTTGATGAGCAGTTCTTC
j_call: TRBJ1-2; clone_size: NA; v_call: TRBV21-1; d_call: NA; cdr3_aa: CASSFQGETYGYTF; cdr3_nt: TGTGCCAGCAGCTTTCAGGGGGAAACCTATGGCTACACCTTC
j_call: TRBJ2-7; clone_size: NA; v_call: TRBV5-4; d_call: TRBD1; cdr3_aa: CASSSSGTGKKYF; cdr3_nt: TGTGCCAGCAGCTCCTCCGGGACAGGAAAAAAGTACTTC
j_call: TRBJ2-3; clone_size: NA; v_call: TRBV5-1; d_call: TRBD1; cdr3_aa: CASSLVMGQGVADTQYF; cdr3_nt: TGCGCCAGCAGCTTGGTCATGGGACAGGGTGTCGCAGATACGCAGTATTTT
j_call: TRBJ2-7; clone_size: NA; v_call: TRBV28; d_call: NA; cdr3_aa: CASTAGWAYEQYF; cdr3_nt: TGTGCCAGCACGGCGGGATGGGCCTACGAGCAGTACTTC
j_call: TRBJ2-5; clone_size: few; v_call: TRBV30; d_call: NA; cdr3_aa: CAWSPLGETQYF; cdr3_nt: TGTGCCTGGTCCCCTCTAGGGGAGACCCAGTACTTC
j_call: TRBJ2-2; clone_size: NA; v_call: TRBV2; d_call: NA; cdr3_aa: CASSLDRYTGELFF; cdr3_nt: TGTGCCAGCAGTCTCGACAGATACACCGGGGAGCTGTTTTTT
j_call: TRBJ2-2; clone_size: NA; v_call: TRBV18; d_call: NA; cdr3_aa: CASSSTARTGELFF; cdr3_nt: TGTGCCAGCTCCTCCACAGCCCGCACCGGGGAGCTGTTTTTT
j_call: TRBJ2-5; clone_size: NA; v_call: TRBV9; d_call: TRBD2; cdr3_aa: CASSAGPGGETQYF; cdr3_nt: TGTGCCAGCAGCGCCGGACCGGGGGGGGAGACCCAGTACTTC
j_call: TRBJ1-5; clone_size: NA; v_call: TRBV6-1; d_call: NA; cdr3_aa: CASSESGGRSRVQPQHF; cdr3_nt: TGTGCCAGCAGTGAATCGGGGGGCCGTTCCCGTGTTCAGCCCCAGCATTTT
j_call: TRBJ2-5; clone_size: NA; v_call: TRBV18; d_call: NA; cdr3_aa: CASSPPGQETQYF; cdr3_nt: TGTGCCAGCTCACCCCCAGGTCAAGAGACCCAGTACTTC
j_call: TRBJ2-5; clone_size: once; v_call: TRBV29-1; d_call: NA; cdr3_aa: CSAAPSQETQYF; cdr3_nt: TGCAGCGCGGCGCCGTCACAAGAGACCCAGTACTTC